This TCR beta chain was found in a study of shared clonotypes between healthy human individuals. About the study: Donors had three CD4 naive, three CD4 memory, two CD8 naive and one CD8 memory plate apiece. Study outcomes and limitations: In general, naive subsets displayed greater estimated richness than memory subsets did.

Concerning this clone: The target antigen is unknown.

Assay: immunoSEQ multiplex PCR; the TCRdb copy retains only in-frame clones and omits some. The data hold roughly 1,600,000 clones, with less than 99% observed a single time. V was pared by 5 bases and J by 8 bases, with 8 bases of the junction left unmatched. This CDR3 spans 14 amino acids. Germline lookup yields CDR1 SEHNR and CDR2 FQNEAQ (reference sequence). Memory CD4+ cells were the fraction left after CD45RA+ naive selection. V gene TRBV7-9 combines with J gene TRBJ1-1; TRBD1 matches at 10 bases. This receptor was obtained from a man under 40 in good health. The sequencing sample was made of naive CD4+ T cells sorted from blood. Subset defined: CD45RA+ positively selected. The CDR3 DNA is TGTGCCAGCAGCCCCGACAGGGGGCTGGGAGAAGCTTTCTTT. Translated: CASSPDRGLGEAFF. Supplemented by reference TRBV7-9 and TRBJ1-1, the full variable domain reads DTGVSQNPRHKITKRGQNVTFRCDPISEHNRLYWYRQTLGQGPEFLTYFQNEAQLEKSRLLSDRFSAERPKGSFSTLEIQRTEQGDSAMYLCASSPDRGLGEAFFGQGTRLTVV.